These 15 T cell receptor beta chains were sequenced from one sample in a study of blood T cell repertoires in COVID-19. Here immunoSEQ multiplex PCR was the method, and the copy in TCRdb shows in-frame clones only, minus some. The sample includes about 150,000 clones, about 90% seen only once; the top ten take approximately 0.55%. Sequencing was performed on peripheral blood. The receptors were sampled from a man in his forties or fifties with acute or convalescent COVID-19.

V and J are TRBV7-2 and TRBJ2-3, with a tentative D call TRBD2 (5 bases). V was pared by 5 bases and J by 4 bases, with 13 bases between. This CDR3 is built from 14 residues. Germline CDR1 is SGHTA and CDR2 is FQGNSA. The CDR3 DNA reads TGTGCCAGCAGCGCCCGGACTTATTCAGATACGCAGTATTTT. As protein: CASSARTYSDTQYF. Full variable domain (outside the CDR3, taken from reference TRBV7-2 and TRBJ2-3): GAGVSQSPSNKVTEKGKDVELRCDPISGHTALYWYRQSLGQGLEFLIYFQGNSAPDKSGLPSDRFSAERTGGSVSTLTIQRTQQEDSAVYLCASSARTYSDTQYFGPGTRLTVL.

This chain uses TRBV27 with TRBJ2-1, with a possible D match to TRBD1 (7 bases). V was clipped by 7 bases and J by 2 bases, with 18 bases between them. The CDR3 is 16 amino acids. Germline CDR1 MNHEY, CDR2 SMNVEV (reference sequence). CDR3 in DNA: TGTGCCAGCACCCAGGCTCAGGGGGGACCCTACAATGAGCAGTTCTTC. It yields the protein CASTQAQGGPYNEQFF.

This sequence joins TRBV9 and TRBJ1-5; D is possibly TRBD1 (6 bases). The CDR3 is made up of 18 amino acids. CDR1 and CDR2 (germline): SGDLS, YYNGEE. With 0 bases removed from V and 0 bases from J, the gap between germline ends came to 16 bases. CDR3 sequence (DNA): TGTGCCAGCAGCGTAGTGGGGGCAGGGCAGGATAGCAATCAGCCCCAGCATTTT. Amino acid sequence: CASSVVGAGQDSNQPQHF.

This chain uses TRBV19 with TRBJ2-7; a possible D gene is TRBD1 (6 bases). CDR1 and CDR2 (germline): LNHDA, SQIVND (reference sequence). This CDR3 region has 12 residues. V was trimmed by 3 bases and J by 7 bases, leaving 10 bases between them. CDR3 residues: CASSITGSEQYF. In DNA, the CDR3 is TGTGCCAGTAGTATTACAGGGTCGGAGCAGTACTTC.

The CDR3 spells CASSLSAGAAADTQYF. In DNA form, the CDR3 reads TGTGCCAGCAGCTTATCGGCGGGAGCGGCGGCAGATACGCAGTATTTT. V is TRBV7-6 and J is TRBJ2-3; TRBD2 aligns across 7 bases. V gave up 2 bases and J gave up 4 bases; unmatched junction bases: 9. The CDR3 runs 16 residues. Germline lookup yields CDR1 SGHVS and CDR2 FNYEAQ.

The chain has TRBV9 and TRBJ2-3; no firm D call. V was pared by 4 bases and J by 8 bases, with 17 bases between. CDR1 is SGDLS, CDR2 YYNGEE, per germline. The CDR3 totals 14 residues. The CDR3 is CASSPHPEVGTQYF. CDR3 coding DNA: TGTGCCAGCAGCCCCCACCCCGAGGTTGGTACGCAGTATTTT.

The V and J genes are TRBV3-1 (or the pseudogene TRBV3-2) and TRBJ2-7; 10 nucleotides line up with TRBD2. This CDR3 has 15 residues. Per germline, CDR1 LGHDT and CDR2 YNNKEL (reference sequence). Trimming took 1 base from V and 3 from J; bases not matched to a gene: 3. CDR3 sequence (DNA): TGTGCCAGCAGCCAAGTAGCGGGAGGTTACTACGAGCAGTACTTC. It is translated as CASSQVAGGYYEQYF.

The chain links TRBV30 to TRBJ2-2; the D gene is possibly TRBD1 (6 bases). Trimming pared 5 bases from V and 1 base from J, leaving 17 bases between. The CDR3 contains 16 residues. Germline lookup yields CDR1 GTSNPN and CDR2 SVGIG (reference sequence). CDR3 amino acids: CAWVIPGHRNTGELFF. The CDR3 DNA is TGTGCCTGGGTTATACCGGGACACAGGAACACCGGGGAGCTGTTTTTT.

This chain uses TRBV28 with TRBJ2-2; 9 bases agree with TRBD1. The CDR3 contains 16 residues. Germline V gives CDR1 MDHEN, CDR2 SYDVKM. With V trimmed by 5 bases and J by 7 bases, 11 bases remained unmatched. CDR3 coding DNA: TGTGCCAGCAGTGATACCGGGACAGGGTCTTACGGGGAGCTGTTTTTT. Translating it yields CASSDTGTGSYGELFF.

This clone has only one observation. The chain is built from TRBV6-5 and TRBJ1-2; D call uncertain. Trimming pared 8 bases from V and 4 bases from J, leaving 8 bases between. Germline-derived CDR1 and CDR2 are MNHEY and SVGAGI. The CDR3 is 11 residues long. The CDR3 loop is CASAQPYGYTF. CDR3 sequence (DNA): TGTGCCAGCGCACAGCCCTATGGCTACACCTTC.

The V gene is TRBV5-4, the J gene TRBJ1-3; maybe TRBD1 (6 bases). The V and J ends lost 4 bases and 6 bases respectively, with 23 bases between them. Germline lookup yields CDR1 SGHNT and CDR2 YYREEE (reference sequence). This CDR3 is built from 17 residues. The CDR3 loop is CASSPGTSNALANTIYF. Here the CDR3 DNA reads TGTGCCAGCAGCCCTGGGACATCTAATGCTCTGGCAAACACCATATATTTT.

The chain links TRBV11-2 to TRBJ1-6; D is undetermined. CDR1 is SGHAT and CDR2 is FQNNGV in the germline V gene. The CDR3 is 16 amino acids. Trimming cost V 1 base and J 7 bases, with 14 bases left between them. Written as DNA, the CDR3 is TGTGCCAGCAGCTTAGGGGAGGGAGGATACAATTCACCCCTCCACTTT. It encodes CASSLGEGGYNSPLHF.

This chain joins TRBV11-1 and TRBJ2-3; D not certain. This CDR3 region has 13 residues. From germline, CDR1 is SGHAT and CDR2 FQDESV (reference sequence). Trimming shortened V by 6 bases and J by 1 base, and 8 bases separated the two germline ends. The CDR3 is CASRATGTDTQYF. CDR3 nucleotides: TGTGCCAGCAGAGCTACAGGCACAGATACGCAGTATTTT.

V usage is TRBV4-2 and J usage is TRBJ2-2, with D unclear. The CDR3 runs 15 residues. Germline-derived CDR1 and CDR2 are LGHNA and YNFKEQ. The V gene lost 0 bases and the J gene lost 3 bases, with 8 bases spanning the gap. In nucleotides, the CDR3 is TGTGCCAGCAGCCAAGATCCCAGTCACACCGGGGAGCTGTTTTTT. Translated: CASSQDPSHTGELFF.

The V and J genes are TRBV19 and TRBJ2-5, with D perhaps matching TRBD1 (6 bases). Per germline, CDR1 LNHDA and CDR2 SQIVND (reference sequence). Trimming took 4 bases from V and 4 from J, leaving 10 bases between them. The CDR3 runs 13 residues. Here the CDR3 reads CASSRQGLETQYF. DNA of the CDR3: TGTGCCAGTAGTAGGCAGGGGCTAGAGACCCAGTACTTC. Drawing the rest from reference TRBV19 and TRBJ2-5, the complete variable domain is DGGITQSPKYLFRKEGQNVTLSCEQNLNHDAMYWYRQDPGQGLRLIYYSQIVNDFQKGDIAEGYSVSREKKESFPLTVTSAQKNPTAFYLCASSRQGLETQYFGPGTRLLVL.